This TCR beta chain is drawn from a study of T cells in Graves' hyperthyroidism and ophthalmopathy. Regarding the study as a whole: Ophthalmopathy and stable hyperthyroidism were separated by a 13 V-J model.

This clonotype was observed many times. Its antigen is unknown. V dropped 3 bases and J dropped 7 bases, with 19 bases sitting between them. From germline, CDR1 is SEHNR and CDR2 FQNEAQ (reference sequence). The CDR3 contains 15 residues. Authors of the study amplified TCR beta CDR3 regions from RNA transcripts. First-round RT-PCR with HTBI primers amplified the TCR CDR3 region. TCRdb re-analysed the multiplex PCR reads in MiXCR, keeping a single row per CDR3 protein. In the table there are around 200,000 distinct CDR3 sequences, over 15% of which are singletons. The chain is built from TRBV7-9 and TRBJ2-7; possible D gene TRBD2, 6 bases. The origin of this receptor is a woman in her 50s with Graves' hyperthyroidism. Material for sequencing was blood. Here the CDR3 DNA reads TGTGCCAGCAGCTTGTCGCACAGTTATGCGGGGGAGCAGTACTTC. Translated: CASSLSHSYAGEQYF.